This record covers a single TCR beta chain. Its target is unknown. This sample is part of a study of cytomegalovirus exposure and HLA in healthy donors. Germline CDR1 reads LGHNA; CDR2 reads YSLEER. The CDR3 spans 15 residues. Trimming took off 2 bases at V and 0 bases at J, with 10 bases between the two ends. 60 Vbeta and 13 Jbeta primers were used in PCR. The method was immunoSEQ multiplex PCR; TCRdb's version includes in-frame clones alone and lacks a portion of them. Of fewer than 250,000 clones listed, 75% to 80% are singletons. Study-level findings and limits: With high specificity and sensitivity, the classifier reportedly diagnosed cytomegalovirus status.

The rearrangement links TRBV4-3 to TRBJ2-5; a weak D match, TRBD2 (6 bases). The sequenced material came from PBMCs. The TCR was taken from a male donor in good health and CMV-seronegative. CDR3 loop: CASSQNGGNQETQYF. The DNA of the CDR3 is TGCGCCAGCAGCCAAAACGGGGGAAACCAAGAGACCCAGTACTTC.